Included here is one T cell receptor (beta chain) sequence, with context. The sample belongs to a study of blood T cell repertoires in COVID-19. Study background: The study drew acute and convalescent COVID-19 samples from the United States, Italy and Spain. PBMCs, B-cell-depleted T cells, or T cells provided the cDNA or gDNA that made up the material.

Authors' methods: The authors estimated nucleated cell counts from reference gene primer amplification. TCRdb's table, derived via immunoSEQ multiplex PCR, lists solely in-frame clones and lacks some. From that table come the V and J calls and clone size; the DNA was used to work out D and trimming. The sample has 240,000 or so clones; roughly 85% are singletons. The CDR3 loop spans 13 amino acids. The germline CDR1 and CDR2 sequences are SGHTA and FQGTGA. Trimming pared 5 bases from V and 0 bases from J, leaving 5 bases between. The chain has TRBV7-3 and TRBJ1-5, with D uncertain. The sequence derives from a woman under 30 with acute or convalescent COVID-19. Sequenced material: peripheral blood. This chain's CDR3 is CASSLSSNQPQHF. CDR3 nucleotides: TGTGCCAGCAGCCTCAGTAGCAATCAGCCCCAGCATTTT.